Listed below are T cell receptor beta chains from one sample, sequenced in a study of CD8 T cells in ankylosing spondylitis. TCRdb reprocessed the 5' RACE reads with MiXCR, giving one entry per CDR3 protein. Among about 240,000 distinct CDR3 sequences, roughly a tenth were seen once, and the ten largest hold around 2.6%. Material for sequencing was blood, either unsorted or a sorted T cell fraction (not recorded which). These receptors all stem from a male donor with ankylosing spondylitis or in good health (not recorded which). Each CDR3 is given with its conserved first and last residue. The order of the fields is CDR3 DNA, CDR3 protein, V gene, clone size, D gene, J gene. The D gene is left open where the match is weak. Clone size is not always given. Where it is, it says once, few, many or a class for expanded clones.

TGTGCCAGTAGGAGGGACATCTATCAGCCCCAGCATTTT,CASRRDIYQPQHF,TRBV19,few,-,TRBJ1-5
TGTGCCAGCATGGAGTTTGACAGGACGGAAGCTTTCTTT,CASMEFDRTEAFF,TRBV6-1,many,-,TRBJ1-1
TGTGCCACCAGCAAGGGGGTTAGCGGGGGGTACCAAGAGACCCAGTACTTC,CATSKGVSGGYQETQYF,TRBV15,many,TRBD2,TRBJ2-5
TGCAGTGCGGCGGACAGGGTGAACACTGAAGCTTTCTTT,CSAADRVNTEAFF,TRBV20-1,many,TRBD1,TRBJ1-1
TGTGCCAGCAGCCTAAGAAAGGGACGTGAAGCTTTCTTT,CASSLRKGREAFF,TRBV27,many,-,TRBJ1-1
TGCGCCAGCAGCCAACAACTAAGTTACGAGCAGTACTTC,CASSQQLSYEQYF,TRBV4-1,many,-,TRBJ2-7
TGTGCCAGCAGTTTAGAACCCCAAGAGGTTGGAGCTTTCTTT,CASSLEPQEVGAFF,TRBV12-3/TRBV12-4,few,-,TRBJ1-1
TGTGCCAGCTTAGAGGATCCGGATGAGCAGTTCTTC,CASLEDPDEQFF,TRBV7-9,few,-,TRBJ2-1
TGTGCCATCAGTGAACGGGGGAGCTCCTACGAGCAGTACTTC,CAISERGSSYEQYF,TRBV10-3,many,-,TRBJ2-7
TGTGCCAGCAGCCCCGCCCAGCGGGTCGATTCCTTT,CASSPAQRVDSF,TRBV7-9,few,-,TRBJ1-1
TGCGCCAGCAGCCGCGACGGACGTGACACCGGGGAGCTGTTTTTT,CASSRDGRDTGELFF,TRBV5-1,many,-,TRBJ2-2
TGTGCCATCAGTGGAAACCAGGGGGGTCAGCCCCAGCATTTT,CAISGNQGGQPQHF,TRBV10-3,many,TRBD1,TRBJ1-5
TGTGCCAGCAGTTACTCCTCCTCCTTATATAGCAATCAGCCCCAGCATTTT,CASSYSSSLYSNQPQHF,TRBV6-5,many,-,TRBJ1-5
TGTGCCAGCTCACCGTCGGGAAATCAGCCCCAGCATTTT,CASSPSGNQPQHF,TRBV18,-,-,TRBJ1-5
TGCAGTGCTACCCCCGGACGGACTAGGTCCCCAGATACGCAGTATTTT,CSATPGRTRSPDTQYF,TRBV20-1,many,TRBD2,TRBJ2-3
TGCAGTGCCCCCCGCAACAGGGAAGCCAAAAACATTCAGTACTTC,CSAPRNREAKNIQYF,TRBV20-1,many,-,TRBJ2-4
TGTGCCAGTTTACAGGGTTTCAATCAGCCCCAGCATTTT,CASLQGFNQPQHF,TRBV28,many,-,TRBJ1-5
TGCAGTGCTAGGAGCAGATCCTATGGCTACACCTTC,CSARSRSYGYTF,TRBV20-1,many,-,TRBJ1-2
TGCAGTGCTAGAGATAGGAGCGGGAGTCGCCCTAGCACAGATACGCAGTATTTT,CSARDRSGSRPSTDTQYF,TRBV20-1,many,TRBD2,TRBJ2-3
TGCGCCAGCAGCTCTTCCGGGACGCCGAATCAGCCCCAGCATTTT,CASSSSGTPNQPQHF,TRBV5-1,-,-,TRBJ1-5
TGTGCCAGCAGTGAAGCATCAGGGAGGGAGACCCAGTACTTC,CASSEASGRETQYF,TRBV6-1,-,-,TRBJ2-5
TGTGCCAGCAGCCCCTCGGACAAGGTCGACGAGCAGTACTTC,CASSPSDKVDEQYF,TRBV12-3/TRBV12-4,many,-,TRBJ2-7
TGTGCCAGCAGCTCCTTCGGGGTTACTAACTATGGCTACACCTTC,CASSSFGVTNYGYTF,TRBV7-8,-,-,TRBJ1-2
TGTGCCAGCAGCAGCGGAGCCTCTTACAATGAGCAGTTCTTC,CASSSGASYNEQFF,TRBV21-1,many,-,TRBJ2-1
TGTGCCAGCAGCTACAGGGAGGCAAGTTCACCCCTCCACTTT,CASSYREASSPLHF,TRBV7-9,-,-,TRBJ1-6
TGTGCCTGGAGTGGACCTCGGGAGACCCAGTACTTC,CAWSGPRETQYF,TRBV30,many,-,TRBJ2-5
TGTGCCAGCAGCAACCCCCGGGCCGGACAGCCCCAGCATTTT,CASSNPRAGQPQHF,TRBV21-1,many,-,TRBJ1-5
TGTGCCAGCAGTGAACTAGCGGGAGCAGATACGCAGTATTTT,CASSELAGADTQYF,TRBV6-1,many,TRBD2,TRBJ2-3
TGCGCCAGCAGCGACCAAGGCAGCTCCTACGAGCAGTACTTC,CASSDQGSSYEQYF,TRBV5-1,many,-,TRBJ2-7
TGTGCCAGCAGCCTGGACAGGGGAGGTGAAGCTTTCTTT,CASSLDRGGEAFF,TRBV3-1,many,TRBD1,TRBJ1-1
TGTGCCAGCAGATATAGCGGGATGAACACCGGGGAGCTGTTTTTT,CASRYSGMNTGELFF,TRBV6-5,-,TRBD2,TRBJ2-2
TGTGCCAGCAGCTCCAAGGGTAGCACAGATACGCAGTATTTT,CASSSKGSTDTQYF,TRBV7-9,few,-,TRBJ2-3
TGTGCCAGCAGCTTAGGACAGGGTTCGGACGAGCAGTACTTC,CASSLGQGSDEQYF,TRBV7-2,-,TRBD1,TRBJ2-7
TGTGCCAGCAGTTTAGCCCTAATAGGCACTGAAGCTTTCTTT,CASSLALIGTEAFF,TRBV12-3/TRBV12-4,many,-,TRBJ1-1
TGTGCCAGCAGCTTGGGTGTGTGGGCGAACACCGGGGAGCTGTTTTTT,CASSLGVWANTGELFF,TRBV5-5,many,-,TRBJ2-2
TGTGCCCACAGGCCCTCGGGGGAGGGCTCACCCCTCCACTTT,CAHRPSGEGSPLHF,TRBV10-3,many,-,TRBJ1-6
TGTGCCAGCAGCGCCAGACAGGGCCCGAACACTGAAGCTTTCTTT,CASSARQGPNTEAFF,TRBV7-2,-,TRBD1,TRBJ1-1
TGTGCCAGCAGCCAAGTGGCGGGGTTCTACGAGCAGTACTTC,CASSQVAGFYEQYF,TRBV3-1,many,-,TRBJ2-7
TGTGCCAGCTCACCACCGAATAGGGGAAGGGAGCTGTTTTTT,CASSPPNRGRELFF,TRBV18,-,-,TRBJ2-2
TGTGCCAGCAGTTTTCCAGGGGCCGAGCAGTACTTC,CASSFPGAEQYF,TRBV7-2,-,-,TRBJ2-7
TGTGCCAGCAGCCATTCCGGAGCCTACGAGCAGTACTTC,CASSHSGAYEQYF,TRBV4-2,many,-,TRBJ2-7
TGTGCCAGCAGCGGAGGGGGACAGACTGGAGGCACCGGGGAGCTGTTTTTT,CASSGGGQTGGTGELFF,TRBV7-2,many,-,TRBJ2-2
TGCGCCAGCAGCCTGCGCGTGGAGGCCTGGGGGTATGGCTACACCTTC,CASSLRVEAWGYGYTF,TRBV4-1,many,-,TRBJ1-2
TGTGCCAGCAGCGTCGGGACAATTCAAGAGACCCAGTACTTC,CASSVGTIQETQYF,TRBV12-3/TRBV12-4,many,-,TRBJ2-5
TGCAGTGCTAGGATCCCGGGACTAGCACAAGAGACCCAGTACTTC,CSARIPGLAQETQYF,TRBV20-1,many,TRBD2,TRBJ2-5
TGCAGCGTTGGATCCGAGGGGGGCAATCAGCCCCAGCATTTT,CSVGSEGGNQPQHF,TRBV29-1,many,-,TRBJ1-5
TGTGCCAGCAGCTTAGCCCTAGCGCGAAGCACAGATACGCAGTATTTT,CASSLALARSTDTQYF,TRBV7-2,-,-,TRBJ2-3
TGCAGTGCAGCGGAGGGGGCTGCGAACTTTGGCTACACCTTC,CSAAEGAANFGYTF,TRBV20-1,many,TRBD1,TRBJ1-2
TGCAGCGGGGGACTTTTAGCGGGAGAAGAGACCCAGTACTTC,CSGGLLAGEETQYF,TRBV20-1,many,TRBD2,TRBJ2-5
TGTGCCAGCAGTTCAACTAGCGGGAGGGCCAAAAACATTCAGTACTTC,CASSSTSGRAKNIQYF,TRBV27,many,TRBD2,TRBJ2-4
TGTGCCAGCAGTTTGCAGGGAGGCTACACCTTC,CASSLQGGYTF,TRBV12-3/TRBV12-4,medium-sized,-,TRBJ1-2
TGCAGTGCGCGCCGGGACAGGGACTATGGCTACACCTTC,CSARRDRDYGYTF,TRBV20-1,many,TRBD1,TRBJ1-2
TGTGCCAGCAGTGAATTTGAAGGCGTCAATCAGCCCCAGCATTTT,CASSEFEGVNQPQHF,TRBV25-1,many,-,TRBJ1-5
TGTGCCAGCAGCCCGGGACAGGGGGCAGGTCAGCCCCAGCATTTT,CASSPGQGAGQPQHF,TRBV6-4,many,TRBD1,TRBJ1-5
TGCGCCAGCAGCTTCGGGTCCTCTGGGGCCAACGTCCTGACTTTC,CASSFGSSGANVLTF,TRBV5-1,-,-,TRBJ2-6